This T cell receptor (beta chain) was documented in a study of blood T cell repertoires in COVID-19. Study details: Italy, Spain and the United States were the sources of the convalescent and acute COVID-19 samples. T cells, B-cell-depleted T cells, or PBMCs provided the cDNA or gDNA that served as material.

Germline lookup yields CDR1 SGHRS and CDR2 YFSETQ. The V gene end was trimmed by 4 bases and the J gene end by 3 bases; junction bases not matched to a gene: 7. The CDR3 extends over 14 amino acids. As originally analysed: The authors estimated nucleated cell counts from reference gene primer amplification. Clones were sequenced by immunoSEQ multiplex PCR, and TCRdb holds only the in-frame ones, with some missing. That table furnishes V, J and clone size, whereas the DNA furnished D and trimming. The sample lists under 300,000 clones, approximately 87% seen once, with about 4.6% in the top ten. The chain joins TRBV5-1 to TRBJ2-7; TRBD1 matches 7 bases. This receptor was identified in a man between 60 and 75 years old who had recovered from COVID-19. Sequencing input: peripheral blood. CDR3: CASSRATGDYEQYF. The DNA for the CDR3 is TGCGCCAGCAGCCGGGCAACAGGGGACTACGAGCAGTACTTC.